This entry lists 10 T cell receptor beta chains sequenced from one sample in a study of T cell responses to AZD1222 COVID-19 vaccine. Only in-frame clones appear in the TCRdb table, and some are missing; sequencing was by immunoSEQ multiplex PCR. The sample includes about 84,000 clones, roughly nine tenths of them seen just once. The sample was peripheral blood, taken on day 0 of AZD1222 vaccination. All receptors come from an adult in good health.

This clone was seen a single time. The chain employs TRBV7-2 and TRBJ2-3; D could derive from TRBD1 or TRBD2 (5 bases each). This CDR3 comprises 14 residues. Trimming removed 4 bases from V and 4 bases from J, with 12 bases in between. CDR1 and CDR2 from the germline V gene are SGHTA and FQGNSA. CDR3 amino acids: CASSWGRTADTQYF. The CDR3 DNA is TGTGCCAGCAGCTGGGGGAGAACGGCAGATACGCAGTATTTT.

The genes are TRBV27 and TRBJ1-6, with D perhaps matching TRBD1 (5 bases). From germline, CDR1 is MNHEY and CDR2 SMNVEV (reference sequence). V was pared by 3 bases and J by 10 bases, with 13 bases between. This CDR3 has 14 residues. This chain's CDR3 is CASSFSGRDSPLHF. The CDR3 coding sequence is TGTGCCAGCAGTTTCAGTGGGAGGGACTCACCCCTCCACTTT.

Regarding this clone: One end of the junction fails to match germline, which may point to a read error. The chain links TRBV30 to TRBJ2-3, with 10 bases matching TRBD1. The CDR3 length is 17 residues. Germline V gene lookup returns CDR1 GTSNPN and CDR2 SVGIG (reference sequence). The chain's CDR3 is CAGRSNWDRGGTDTQYF. CDR3 nucleotide sequence: TGTGCCGGGAGGAGTAACTGGGACAGGGGAGGAACAGATACGCAGTATTTT.

The chain uses TRBV18 and TRBJ1-2; D unclear. The CDR3 extends over 15 amino acids. Germline V gene lookup returns CDR1 KGHSH and CDR2 LQKENI. V was trimmed by 3 bases and J by 2 bases, leaving 13 bases between them. CDR3 bases: TGTGCCAGCTCACCCTCTGGAGAATCCAACTATGGCTACACCTTC. The encoded protein is CASSPSGESNYGYTF.

This chain joins TRBV3-1 (or the pseudogene TRBV3-2) and TRBJ2-5; 8 nucleotides align to TRBD2. The ends lost 4 bases at V and 3 bases at J; junction bases unmatched: 4. The CDR3 length is 14 residues. Germline V gene sequence: CDR1 LGHDT, CDR2 YNNKEL (reference sequence). The CDR3 protein is CASSPWTSKETQYF. CDR3 sequence (DNA): TGTGCCAGCAGCCCGTGGACTAGCAAAGAGACCCAGTACTTC.

The V and J genes are TRBV9 and TRBJ1-6; the match to TRBD1 covers 7 bases. The J segment lost 7 bases and the V segment lost 2 bases, leaving 3 bases of the junction unmatched. Germline CDR1 is SGDLS and CDR2 is YYNGEE. CDR3 length: 14 amino acids. The CDR3 spells CASSVDRVNSPLHF. CDR3 DNA sequence: TGTGCCAGCAGCGTCGACAGGGTAAATTCACCCCTCCACTTT.

The V call is TRBV4-2, the J call TRBJ2-5; a possible D gene is TRBD2 (6 bases). This CDR3 has 13 residues. Trimming left V 3 bases short and J 4 bases short, with 9 bases between. CDR1 and CDR2 (germline): LGHNA, YNFKEQ. The CDR3 DNA is TGTGCCAGCAGCCAGGGGGAGGTAGAGACCCAGTACTTC. It encodes CASSQGEVETQYF.

This chain links TRBV18 with TRBJ1-2; weak D call: TRBD1 (5 bases). V was trimmed by 1 base and J by 6 bases, leaving 9 bases between them. The CDR3 is made up of 13 amino acids. CDR1 is KGHSH, CDR2 LQKENI, per germline. The CDR3 DNA reads as TGTGCCAGCTCACCACGGGGACTGGATGGCTACACCTTC. It specifies CASSPRGLDGYTF.

The V and J genes are TRBV5-1 and TRBJ2-1, with TRBD2 matching over 9 bases. The ends lost 2 bases at V and 3 bases at J; junction bases unmatched: 6. CDR3 length: 16 amino acids. CDR1 SGHRS and CDR2 YFSETQ come from the germline V gene. CDR3 sequence: CASSFLAGQNYNEQFF. For the CDR3, the DNA is TGCGCCAGCAGCTTTCTAGCGGGACAGAACTACAATGAGCAGTTCTTC.

The CDR3 sequence is CASSRQQATGELFF. As DNA, the CDR3 is TGTGCCAGCAGCCGCCAGCAGGCCACCGGGGAGCTGTTTTTT. The chain recombines TRBV7-9 with TRBJ2-2; D not resolved. The CDR3 has 14 amino acids. V was clipped by 5 bases and J by 4 bases, with 11 bases between them. From germline, CDR1 is SEHNR and CDR2 FQNEAQ (reference sequence).